The sequence of this TCR beta chain was determined in a study of response to subunit inactivated influenza vaccine. V shed 2 bases, J shed 5 bases, and the junction held 9 bases outside the gene matches. Germline CDR1 is SGHTA and CDR2 is FQGNSA. The CDR3 has 16 residues. Each CDR3 protein gets one entry after TCRdb re-called the RT-PCR reads with MiXCR. Here the sample spans 650,000 to 850,000 distinct CDR3 sequences, approximately 15% being singletons. This clonotype was seen at least ten times. The V and J genes are TRBV7-2 and TRBJ2-5, with 9 positions matching TRBD2. This receptor was identified in a man between 45 and 60 years old who received an inactivated influenza vaccine. The material sequenced was PBMCs from blood, taken 14 days before vaccination. CDR3: CASSLWSGGRGETQYF. The CDR3 DNA follows: TGTGCCAGCAGCTTATGGTCCGGCGGGAGGGGTGAGACCCAGTACTTC.